The 20 T cell receptor beta chains reported below all come from one sample, sequenced in a study of T cells in localized non-small cell lung cancer. TCRdb's table, derived via immunoSEQ multiplex PCR, lists solely in-frame clones and lacks some. The repertoire holds around 100,000 clones, with around 90% as singletons. The sequencing here drew on peripheral blood, taken before any cancer treatment. These receptors were collected from a man aged 35 to 69 with stage I squamous cell lung carcinoma.

Here the CDR3 reads CASRERDRGWYEQYF. CDR3 bases: TGTGCCAGCAGAGAGCGGGACAGGGGTTGGTACGAGCAGTACTTC. The chain couples TRBV28 to TRBJ2-7; TRBD1 aligns across 10 bases. This CDR3 contains 15 residues. The V and J ends lost 6 bases and 4 bases, in that order; junction bases with no gene match: 9. The V gene's germline CDR1 is MDHEN and CDR2 SYDVKM.

The V call is TRBV19, the J call TRBJ1-3; D is unresolved. Germline lookup yields CDR1 LNHDA and CDR2 SQIVND (reference sequence). The CDR3 has 15 amino acids. The V and J ends lost 5 bases and 2 bases respectively, with 13 bases between them. CDR3 DNA sequence: TGTGCCAGTAGTCCCGGTCGGCGCGCTGGAAACACCATATATTTT. It codes for CASSPGRRAGNTIYF.

J is TRBJ1-2 and V is TRBV19; TRBD1 might be the D (5 bases). This CDR3 is built from 13 residues. V lost 7 bases, J lost 8 bases, and 17 bases lay in between. Per the germline V gene, CDR1 is LNHDA and CDR2 is SQIVND (reference sequence). This CDR3 is CASKGTDRGGYTF. The CDR3 bases are TGTGCCAGTAAAGGGACGGATAGAGGCGGCTACACCTTC. The variable domain in full, completed from reference TRBV19 and TRBJ1-2, reads DGGITQSPKYLFRKEGQNVTLSCEQNLNHDAMYWYRQDPGQGLRLIYYSQIVNDFQKGDIAEGYSVSREKKESFPLTVTSAQKNPTAFYLCASKGTDRGGYTFGSGTRLTVV.

This clone has just one count. This chain joins TRBV4-1 and TRBJ1-3; tentatively, D is TRBD1 (5 bases). The V end lost 5 bases, the J end lost 2 bases, and 13 bases lay between the germline ends. The length of the CDR3 is 15 residues. CDR1 and CDR2 (germline): MGHRA, YSYEKL. This CDR3 is CASSGGDSAGNTIYF. In DNA, the CDR3 is TGCGCCAGCAGCGGGGGGGATTCAGCTGGAAACACCATATATTTT.

This clone came up a few times. DNA for the CDR3: TGTGCCAGCAGCCGGGACAACACTGAAGCTTTCTTT. This encodes CASSRDNTEAFF. This chain connects TRBV9 to TRBJ1-1; maybe TRBD1 (5 bases). Germline CDR1 is SGDLS and CDR2 is YYNGEE. The CDR3 sequence is 12 residues long. The V gene lost 4 bases and the J gene lost 2 bases, with 6 bases spanning the gap.

V and J are TRBV6-6 and TRBJ1-1, with D maybe TRBD1 (6 bases). CDR1 is MNHNY, CDR2 SVGAGI, per germline (reference sequence). This CDR3 is built from 15 residues. The V end lost 7 bases, the J end lost 4 bases, and 19 bases lay between the germline ends. The CDR3 sequence is CASTPPTGKGTEAFF. In DNA form, the CDR3 reads TGTGCCAGCACCCCCCCAACAGGGAAAGGCACTGAAGCTTTCTTT.

The chain carries TRBV9 and TRBJ1-5, with D perhaps TRBD1 (5 bases). The CDR3 contains 14 residues. Germline lookup yields CDR1 SGDLS and CDR2 YYNGEE. V lost 0 bases, J lost 4 bases, and 8 bases lay in between. CDR3 sequence: CASSVGQINQPQHF. CDR3 bases: TGTGCCAGCAGCGTAGGACAGATAAATCAGCCCCAGCATTTT. Full variable domain (outside the CDR3, taken from reference TRBV9 and TRBJ1-5): DSGVTQTPKHLITATGQRVTLRCSPRSGDLSVYWYQQSLDQGLQFLIQYYNGEERAKGNILERFSAQQFPDLHSELNLSSLELGDSALYFCASSVGQINQPQHFGDGTRLSIL.

CDR3 coding DNA: TGTGCCAGCAGCGTCTCCTCCGGGACCTACAATGAGCAGTTCTTC. Translating it yields CASSVSSGTYNEQFF. The chain employs TRBV9 and TRBJ2-1; a possible D gene is TRBD2 (5 bases). The CDR3 spans 15 residues. Germline lookup yields CDR1 SGDLS and CDR2 YYNGEE. Trimming shortened V by 2 bases and J by 2 bases, and 11 bases separated the two germline ends.

This sequence joins TRBV5-1 and TRBJ1-1, with D maybe TRBD1 (5 bases). Germline V gene lookup returns CDR1 SGHRS and CDR2 YFSETQ. CDR3 length equals 13 residues. Trimming removed 4 bases from V and 0 bases from J, with 7 bases in between. CDR3 coding DNA: TGCGCCAGCAGCCCGGGACTGAACACTGAAGCTTTCTTT. It specifies CASSPGLNTEAFF.

CDR3 nucleotide sequence: TGTGCCAGCAGTGCGTACAGGGTCAATCAGCCCCAGCATTTT. Translated, it gives CASSAYRVNQPQHF. The chain recombines TRBV2 with TRBJ1-5, with a weak D call TRBD1 (6 bases). Per the germline V gene, CDR1 is SNHLY and CDR2 is FYNNEI. The CDR3 length is 14 residues. Trimming stripped 4 bases from V and 3 bases from J, with 10 bases between.

This clone came up a few times. The sample holds other DNA sequences that translate to the same CDR3. J is TRBJ1-4 and V is TRBV5-1, with 8 bases matching TRBD1. The V gene's germline CDR1 is SGHRS and CDR2 YFSETQ. With V trimmed by 4 bases and J by 3 bases, 2 bases remained unmatched. The CDR3 totals 14 residues. The CDR3: CASSGGQANEKLFF. The CDR3 DNA reads as TGCGCCAGCAGCGGGGGACAGGCTAATGAAAAACTGTTTTTT.

The chain joins TRBV5-6 to TRBJ1-6; TRBD1 is a possible D gene (6 bases). The CDR3 consists of 14 residues. V was clipped by 1 base and J by 8 bases, with 10 bases between them. The germline V gene has CDR1 SGHDT and CDR2 YYEEEE. This CDR3 is CASSLQGRDSPLHF. The CDR3 nucleotides read TGTGCCAGCAGCTTGCAGGGGAGGGATTCACCCCTCCACTTT.

This chain connects TRBV27 to TRBJ1-1, with D perhaps TRBD1 (5 bases). V lost 2 bases, J lost 8 bases, and 15 bases lay in between. CDR3 length: 14 residues. Germline V lookup: CDR1 MNHEY, CDR2 SMNVEV (reference sequence). The CDR3 DNA sequence: TGTGCCAGCAGTTTAAGCCAGGGCTCAGGCGAAGCTTTCTTT. Its protein is CASSLSQGSGEAFF.

V and J are TRBV6-1 and TRBJ1-2, with unresolved D. The CDR3 has 15 residues. Germline CDR1 reads MNHNS; CDR2 reads SASEGT. Trimming cost V 3 bases and J 4 bases, with 15 bases left between them. The CDR3 reads CASSDARLSVYGYTF. CDR3 DNA sequence: TGTGCCAGCAGTGATGCACGATTAAGTGTCTATGGCTACACCTTC.

The chain uses TRBV7-2 and TRBJ2-7, with 10 nucleotides matching TRBD2. Germline V gene data show CDR1 as SGHTA and CDR2 as FQGNSA. V was clipped by 4 bases and J by 4 bases; unmatched bases: 10. The CDR3 has 16 residues. CDR3: CASSSQSSGGVYEQYF. The CDR3, as DNA: TGTGCCAGCAGCTCACAGTCTAGCGGGGGCGTGTACGAGCAGTACTTC.

This clone was observed a few times. The chain uses TRBV2 and TRBJ1-2; D gene unclear. Germline V gene sequence: CDR1 SNHLY, CDR2 FYNNEI. V gave up 6 bases and J gave up 4 bases, with 6 bases separating them. This CDR3 is 11 amino acids long. CDR3 sequence reads: CASSLVYGYTF. The DNA for the CDR3 is TGTGCCAGCAGCCTCGTCTATGGCTACACCTTC.

This clone was seen a single time. The chain joins TRBV7-9 to TRBJ2-3; D call uncertain. V shed 1 base and J shed 0 bases, with 8 bases lying between them. This CDR3 is built from 15 residues. CDR1 is SEHNR, CDR2 FQNEAQ, per germline (reference sequence). Here the CDR3 reads CASSLEGLSTDTQYF. As DNA, the CDR3 is TGTGCCAGCAGCTTAGAAGGGCTCAGCACAGATACGCAGTATTTT.

The rearrangement links TRBV4-2 to TRBJ2-5; TRBD2 is a possible D gene (6 bases). Germline CDR1 is LGHNA and CDR2 is YNFKEQ. Trimming pared 1 base from V and 7 bases from J, leaving 22 bases between. The CDR3 consists of 17 residues. The CDR3 protein is CASSQVTGPGEKGTQYF. In DNA, the CDR3 is TGTGCCAGCAGCCAAGTAACAGGCCCGGGGGAAAAGGGGACCCAGTACTTC.

The chain has TRBV6-5 and TRBJ1-5; a possible D gene is TRBD1 (6 bases). V lost 6 bases to trimming and J lost 5 bases, with 11 bases between them. The CDR3 is 13 residues long. Germline V gives CDR1 MNHEY, CDR2 SVGAGI. This CDR3 reads CASRSGDDQPQHF. DNA of the CDR3: TGTGCCAGCAGGTCAGGGGACGATCAGCCCCAGCATTTT.

The chain links TRBV10-3 to TRBJ2-2, with D perhaps matching TRBD2 (5 bases). The CDR3 covers 14 residues. Trimming shortened V by 6 bases and J by 3 bases, and 11 bases separated the two germline ends. Germline V CDR1 and CDR2: ENHRY, SYGVKD. The CDR3 coding sequence is TGTGCCATCAGGGAGATCGGGGACACCGGGGAGCTGTTTTTT. Protein product: CAIREIGDTGELFF.